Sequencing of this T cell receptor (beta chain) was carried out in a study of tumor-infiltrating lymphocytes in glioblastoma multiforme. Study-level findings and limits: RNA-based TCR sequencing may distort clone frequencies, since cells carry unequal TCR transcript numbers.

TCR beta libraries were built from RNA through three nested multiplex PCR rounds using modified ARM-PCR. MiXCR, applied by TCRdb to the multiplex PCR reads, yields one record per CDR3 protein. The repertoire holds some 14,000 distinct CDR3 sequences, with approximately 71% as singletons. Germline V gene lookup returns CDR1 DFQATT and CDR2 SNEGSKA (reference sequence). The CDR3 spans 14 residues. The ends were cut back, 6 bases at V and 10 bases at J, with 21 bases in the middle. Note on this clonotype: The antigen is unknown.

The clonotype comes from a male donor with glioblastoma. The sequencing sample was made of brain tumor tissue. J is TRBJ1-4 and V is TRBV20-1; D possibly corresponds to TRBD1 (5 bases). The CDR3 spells CSADPSFGGGKLFF. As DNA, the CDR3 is TGCAGTGCGGACCCCTCCTTTGGGGGGGGAAAACTGTTTTTT.